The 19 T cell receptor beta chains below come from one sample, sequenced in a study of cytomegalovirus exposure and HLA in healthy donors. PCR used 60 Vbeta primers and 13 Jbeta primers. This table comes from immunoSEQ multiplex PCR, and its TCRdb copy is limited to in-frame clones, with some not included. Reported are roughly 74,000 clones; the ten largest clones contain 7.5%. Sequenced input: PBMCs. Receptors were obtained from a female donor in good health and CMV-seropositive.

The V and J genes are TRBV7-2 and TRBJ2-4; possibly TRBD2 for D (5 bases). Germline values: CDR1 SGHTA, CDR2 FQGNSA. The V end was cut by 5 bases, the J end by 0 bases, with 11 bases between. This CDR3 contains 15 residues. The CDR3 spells CASSPWELAKNIQYF. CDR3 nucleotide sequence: TGTGCCAGCAGCCCTTGGGAGTTAGCCAAAAACATTCAGTACTTC. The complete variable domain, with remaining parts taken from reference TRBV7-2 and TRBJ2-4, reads GAGVSQSPSNKVTEKGKDVELRCDPISGHTALYWYRQSLGQGLEFLIYFQGNSAPDKSGLPSDRFSAERTGGSVSTLTIQRTQQEDSAVYLCASSPWELAKNIQYFGAGTRLSVL.

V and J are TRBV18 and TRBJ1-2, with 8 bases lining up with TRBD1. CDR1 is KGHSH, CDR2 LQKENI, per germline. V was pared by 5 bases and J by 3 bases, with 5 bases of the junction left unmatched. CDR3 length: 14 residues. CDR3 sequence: CASSMTGAHYGYTF. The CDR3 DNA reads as TGTGCCAGCTCAATGACAGGGGCCCACTATGGCTACACCTTC.

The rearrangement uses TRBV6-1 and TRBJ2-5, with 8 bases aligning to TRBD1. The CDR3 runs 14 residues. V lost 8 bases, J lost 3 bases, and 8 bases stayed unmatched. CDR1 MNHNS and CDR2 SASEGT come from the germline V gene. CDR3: CASGGTGGEETQYF. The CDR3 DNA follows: TGTGCCAGCGGGGGGACAGGAGGTGAAGAGACCCAGTACTTC.

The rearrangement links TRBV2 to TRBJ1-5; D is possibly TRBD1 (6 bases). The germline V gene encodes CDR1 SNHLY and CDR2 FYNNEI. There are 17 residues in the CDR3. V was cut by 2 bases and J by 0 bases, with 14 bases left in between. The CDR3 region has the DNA TGTGCCAGCAGTGAACCCAGGGGACCCTATAGCAATCAGCCCCAGCATTTT. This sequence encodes CASSEPRGPYSNQPQHF.

The CDR3 spells CASSTPGQGRGGYTF. CDR3 sequence (DNA): TGTGCCAGTAGTACCCCCGGACAGGGCAGGGGTGGCTACACCTTC. The chain joins TRBV19 to TRBJ1-2; 8 positions agree with TRBD1. Per the germline V gene, CDR1 is LNHDA and CDR2 is SQIVND (reference sequence). This CDR3 spans 15 amino acids. Trimming at V came to 4 bases and at J to 7 bases, leaving 11 bases not matched to a gene.

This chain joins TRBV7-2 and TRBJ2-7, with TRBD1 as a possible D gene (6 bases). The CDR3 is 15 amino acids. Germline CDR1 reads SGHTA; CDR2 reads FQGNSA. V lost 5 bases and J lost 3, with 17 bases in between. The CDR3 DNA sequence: TGTGCCAGCAGCCGCAATGGGGGCCCCCTCTACGAGCAGTACTTC. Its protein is CASSRNGGPLYEQYF.

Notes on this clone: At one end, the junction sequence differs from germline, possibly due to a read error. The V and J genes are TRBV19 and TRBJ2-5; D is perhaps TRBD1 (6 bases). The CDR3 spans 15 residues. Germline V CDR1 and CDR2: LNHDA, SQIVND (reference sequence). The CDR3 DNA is TGTGCCAGTAGCGACCCGGGGACAACCCAAAAGACCCAGTACTTC. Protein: CASSDPGTTQKTQYF.

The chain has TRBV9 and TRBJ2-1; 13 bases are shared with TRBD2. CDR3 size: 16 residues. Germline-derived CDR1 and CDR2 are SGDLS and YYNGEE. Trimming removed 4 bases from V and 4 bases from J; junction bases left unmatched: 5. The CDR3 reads CASSPKGLAGYNEQFF. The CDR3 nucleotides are TGTGCCAGCAGCCCGAAGGGACTAGCGGGATACAATGAGCAGTTCTTC.

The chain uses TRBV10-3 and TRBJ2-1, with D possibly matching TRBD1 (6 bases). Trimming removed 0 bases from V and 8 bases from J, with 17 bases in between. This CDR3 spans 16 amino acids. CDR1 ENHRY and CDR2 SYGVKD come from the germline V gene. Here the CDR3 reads CAISESHRVPQYEQFF. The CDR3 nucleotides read TGTGCCATCAGTGAGTCCCACAGGGTCCCGCAATATGAGCAGTTCTTC.

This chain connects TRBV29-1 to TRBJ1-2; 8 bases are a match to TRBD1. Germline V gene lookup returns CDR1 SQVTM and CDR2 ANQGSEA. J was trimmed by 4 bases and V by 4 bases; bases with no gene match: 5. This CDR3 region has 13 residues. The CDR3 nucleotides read TGCAGCGTTGCGGCAGGGGGCGGCTATGGCTACACCTTC. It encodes CSVAAGGGYGYTF.

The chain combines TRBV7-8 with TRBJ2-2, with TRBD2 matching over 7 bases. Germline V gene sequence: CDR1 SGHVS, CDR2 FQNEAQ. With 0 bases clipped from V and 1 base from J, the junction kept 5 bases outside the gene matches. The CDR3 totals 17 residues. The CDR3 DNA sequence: TGTGCCAGCAGCTTAGCAGGGAGGGGACGGAACACCGGGGAGCTGTTTTTT. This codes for CASSLAGRGRNTGELFF.

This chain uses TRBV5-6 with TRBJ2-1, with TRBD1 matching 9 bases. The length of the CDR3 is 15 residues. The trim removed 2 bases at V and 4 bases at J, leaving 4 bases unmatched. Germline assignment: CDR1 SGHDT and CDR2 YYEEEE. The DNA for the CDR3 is TGTGCCAGCAGCTTATGGGACAGGGTTTACAATGAGCAGTTCTTC. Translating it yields CASSLWDRVYNEQFF.

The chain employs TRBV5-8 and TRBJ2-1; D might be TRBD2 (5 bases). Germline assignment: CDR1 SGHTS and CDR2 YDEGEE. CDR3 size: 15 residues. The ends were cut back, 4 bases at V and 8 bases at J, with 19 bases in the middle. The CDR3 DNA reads TGTGCCAGCAGCGTAGCCTCTCTGGGAGTTGATGAGCAGTTCTTC. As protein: CASSVASLGVDEQFF.

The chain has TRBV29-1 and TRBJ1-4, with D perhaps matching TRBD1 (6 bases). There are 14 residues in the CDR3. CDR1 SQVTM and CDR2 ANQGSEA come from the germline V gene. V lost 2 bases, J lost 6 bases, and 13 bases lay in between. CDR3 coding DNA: TGCAGCGTTGAACCGCGGGGGGCTTATGAAAAACTGTTTTTT. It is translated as CSVEPRGAYEKLFF.

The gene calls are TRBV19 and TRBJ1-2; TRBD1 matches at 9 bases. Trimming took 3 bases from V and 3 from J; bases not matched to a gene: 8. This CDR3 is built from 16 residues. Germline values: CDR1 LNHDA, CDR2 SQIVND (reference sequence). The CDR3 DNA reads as TGTGCCAGTAGTATGGGACAGGGCGGTACTTACTATGGCTACACCTTC. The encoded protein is CASSMGQGGTYYGYTF.

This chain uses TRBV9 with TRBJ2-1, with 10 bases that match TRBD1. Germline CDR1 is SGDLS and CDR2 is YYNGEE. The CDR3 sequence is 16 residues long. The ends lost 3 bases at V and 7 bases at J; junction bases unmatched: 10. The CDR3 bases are TGTGCCAGCAGCGGAGCTCCCGGGACAGGGGAGAATGAGCAGTTCTTC. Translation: CASSGAPGTGENEQFF.

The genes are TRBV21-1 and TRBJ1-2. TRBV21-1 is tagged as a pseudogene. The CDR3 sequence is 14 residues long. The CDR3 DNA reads TGTGCCAGCAGCGGAGGGATTCCTAACTATGGCTACACCTTC. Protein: CASSGGIPNYGYTF.

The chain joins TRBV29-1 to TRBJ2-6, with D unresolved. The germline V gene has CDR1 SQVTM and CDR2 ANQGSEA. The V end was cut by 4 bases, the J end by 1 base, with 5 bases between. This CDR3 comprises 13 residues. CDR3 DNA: TGCAGCGTTGGTAAATCTGGGGCCAACGTCCTGACTTTC. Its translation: CSVGKSGANVLTF. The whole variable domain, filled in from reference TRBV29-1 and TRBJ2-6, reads SAVISQKPSRDICQRGTSLTIQCQVDSQVTMMFWYRQQPGQSLTLIATANQGSEATYESGFVIDKFPISRPNLTFSTLTVSNMSPEDSSIYLCSVGKSGANVLTFGAGSRLTVL.

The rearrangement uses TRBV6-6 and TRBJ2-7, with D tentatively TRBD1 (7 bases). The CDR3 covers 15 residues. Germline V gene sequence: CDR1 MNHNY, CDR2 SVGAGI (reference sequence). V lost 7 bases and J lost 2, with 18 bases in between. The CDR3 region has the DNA TGTGCCAGCATCAATACTCAGGGGGGTCCCTACGAGCAGTACTTC. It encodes CASINTQGGPYEQYF.